The 32 T cell receptor beta chains in this list originate from one sample, sequenced in a study of blood T cell repertoires in COVID-19 (dated by TCRdb to 2018 to 2021). Libraries came from the immunoSEQ multiplex PCR assay. Drawn from immuneACCESS, this table holds only the in-frame rearrangements with V and J called that TCRdb kept. Clones are partly lost; checked studies trace under half to an unresolved V gene and leave the rest unexplained. The sample table contains over 15,000 clones; only one count was recorded for 65% to 90% of them. Roughly 23% of the sample rests with the top ten. Sequencing input: peripheral blood. Source of these receptors: an elderly man with active COVID-19.

This clone was found once. The chain has TRBV6-5 and TRBJ2-7; D ambiguous. Trimming cost V 7 bases and J 3 bases, with 7 bases left between them. Germline-derived CDR1 and CDR2 are MNHEY and SVGAGI. The CDR3 extends over 11 amino acids. The CDR3: CASTNSYEQYF. For the CDR3, the DNA is TGTGCCAGCACTAACAGCTACGAGCAGTACTTC.

This clone was counted a single time. The chain has TRBV7-2 and TRBJ1-6; TRBD1 matches at 8 bases. This CDR3 is 15 amino acids long. V trimming: 1 base; J trimming: 6 bases; junction bases outside the gene matches: 2. The germline CDR1 and CDR2 sequences are SGHTA and FQGNSA. The CDR3: CASSLGQGRNSPLHF. The CDR3 DNA sequence: TGTGCCAGCAGCTTAGGACAGGGGCGTAATTCACCCCTCCACTTT.

This clone has just a few counts. This chain uses TRBV19 with TRBJ1-1; weak D call: TRBD1 (6 bases). V was trimmed by 4 bases and J by 5 bases, leaving 14 bases between them. CDR1 and CDR2 from the germline V gene are LNHDA and SQIVND (reference sequence). The CDR3 has 14 residues. The CDR3 reads CASSTRQEKTEAFF. Written as DNA, the CDR3 is TGTGCCAGTAGTACGAGACAGGAAAAGACTGAAGCTTTCTTT.

CDR3 nucleotide sequence: TGTGCCAGCAGTTTAAAAGGGGAGGGTCTCTATGGCTACACCTTC. Amino acid sequence: CASSLKGEGLYGYTF. The chain recombines TRBV27 with TRBJ1-2; tentatively, D is TRBD1 (5 bases). The CDR3 length is 15 residues. Germline lookup yields CDR1 MNHEY and CDR2 SMNVEV (reference sequence). V lost 2 bases to trimming and J lost 4 bases, with 14 bases between them.

The genes are TRBV5-6 and TRBJ2-3; 9 bases fit TRBD1. With 3 bases clipped from V and 6 bases from J, the junction kept 8 bases outside the gene matches. CDR3 length: 15 residues. Germline CDR1 reads SGHDT; CDR2 reads YYEEEE. As DNA, the CDR3 is TGTGCCAGCAGCTCACTGGGACAGGGCCGGGATACGCAGTATTTT. As protein: CASSSLGQGRDTQYF.

The chain is built from TRBV6-5 and TRBJ1-6; 9 bases are shared with TRBD1. Germline lookup yields CDR1 MNHEY and CDR2 SVGAGI. The CDR3 length is 14 residues. V shed 5 bases and J 7 bases; nucleotides not matched to a gene: 3. The CDR3 DNA is TGTGCCAGCAGTCAGGGACAGGGAAATTCACCCCTCCACTTT. Translated, it gives CASSQGQGNSPLHF.

The chain couples TRBV5-4 to TRBJ2-2; 11 bases align to TRBD1. J gave up 6 bases and V 5 bases, and 3 bases lay outside the gene matches. This CDR3 contains 14 residues. The germline V gene has CDR1 SGHNT and CDR2 YYREEE (reference sequence). This chain's CDR3 is CASRRDRGAGELFF. The DNA of the CDR3 is TGTGCCAGCAGGCGGGACAGGGGGGCCGGGGAGCTGTTTTTT.

The chain has TRBV4-2 and TRBJ2-7; 10 nucleotides line up with TRBD1. Germline CDR1 LGHNA, CDR2 YNFKEQ. V shed 0 bases and J 2 bases; nucleotides not matched to a gene: 10. The CDR3 loop spans 18 amino acids. CDR3 loop: CASSQEGGRTGGTYEQYF. In DNA form, the CDR3 reads TGTGCCAGCAGCCAAGAAGGAGGAAGGACAGGGGGAACCTACGAGCAGTACTTC.

The chain uses TRBV20-1 and TRBJ2-1; perhaps TRBD2 as D (7 bases). With 3 bases removed from V and 10 bases from J, the gap between germline ends came to 16 bases. From germline, CDR1 is DFQATT and CDR2 SNEGSKA (reference sequence). CDR3 length equals 13 residues. The DNA for the CDR3 is TGCAGTGCTAGTAGGGGGGGACCTGGCGAGCAGTTCTTC. This codes for CSASRGGPGEQFF.

The chain combines TRBV5-6 with TRBJ1-1; a weak D match, TRBD1 (5 bases). CDR1 is SGHDT and CDR2 is YYEEEE in the germline V gene. V dropped 0 bases and J dropped 8 bases, with 11 bases sitting between them. The CDR3 sequence is 13 residues long. DNA of the CDR3: TGTGCCAGCAGCTTGGCCTGGGGGGGAGAAGCTTTCTTT. Its protein product is CASSLAWGGEAFF.

V usage is TRBV7-8 and J usage is TRBJ2-2, with TRBD1 matching 7 bases. Germline CDR1 is SGHVS and CDR2 is FQNEAQ. J was trimmed by 1 base and V by 5 bases; bases with no gene match: 7. The CDR3 extends over 16 amino acids. DNA of the CDR3: TGTGCCAGCAGCCGCCTGACAGGGAGGAACACCGGGGAGCTGTTTTTT. This codes for CASSRLTGRNTGELFF.

The chain is built from TRBV30 and TRBJ2-7; TRBD2 might be the D (5 bases). CDR3 length equals 11 residues. From germline, CDR1 is GTSNPN and CDR2 SVGIG (reference sequence). The V gene lost 8 bases and the J gene lost 6 bases, with 14 bases spanning the gap. CDR3 sequence reads: CALERGFEQYF. The CDR3 DNA follows: TGTGCCCTCGAGAGAGGGTTCGAGCAGTACTTC.

V and J are TRBV7-2 and TRBJ2-3, with D hard to call. The V and J ends lost 5 bases and 9 bases respectively, with 12 bases between them. This CDR3 has 12 residues. CDR1 SGHTA and CDR2 FQGNSA come from the germline V gene. This CDR3 is CASSPSESTQYF. Here the CDR3 DNA reads TGTGCCAGCAGCCCCTCGGAGTCGACGCAGTATTTT. Full variable domain (outside the CDR3, taken from reference TRBV7-2 and TRBJ2-3): GAGVSQSPSNKVTEKGKDVELRCDPISGHTALYWYRQSLGQGLEFLIYFQGNSAPDKSGLPSDRFSAERTGGSVSTLTIQRTQQEDSAVYLCASSPSESTQYFGPGTRLTVL.

In this sample, this clone turned up a few times. This rearrangement joins TRBV4-3 to TRBJ1-1, with a weak D call TRBD1 (6 bases). The germline V gene has CDR1 LGHNA and CDR2 YSLEER. This CDR3 contains 15 residues. The V and J ends lost 4 bases and 6 bases respectively, with 18 bases between them. The CDR3 loop reads CASSPAYYRQAEAFF. The CDR3 coding sequence is TGCGCCAGCAGCCCCGCTTACTACAGACAGGCTGAAGCTTTCTTT.

The chain employs TRBV6-4 and TRBJ2-5; 7 bases agree with TRBD2. The CDR3 is 13 amino acids. CDR1 and CDR2 (germline): MRHNA, SNTAGT. The V and J ends lost 6 bases and 7 bases, in that order; junction bases with no gene match: 8. The CDR3 DNA is TGTGCCAGCAGCGCCACTAGCGAGGGGACCCAGTACTTC. This codes for CASSATSEGTQYF.

J is TRBJ2-7 and V is TRBV7-9, with a weak D call TRBD1 (7 bases). There are 13 residues in the CDR3. The V end was cut by 6 bases, the J end by 3 bases, with 12 bases between. Germline values: CDR1 SEHNR, CDR2 FQNEAQ (reference sequence). The DNA for the CDR3 is TGTGCCAGCAGGGAGGGGGCAAGCTACGAGCAGTACTTC. Translation gives CASREGASYEQYF.

This chain links TRBV27 with TRBJ2-1, with 9 bases fitting TRBD2. The CDR3 totals 17 residues. Trimming at V came to 5 bases and at J to 8 bases, leaving 16 bases not matched to a gene. CDR1 and CDR2 (germline): MNHEY, SMNVEV (reference sequence). As DNA, the CDR3 is TGTGCCAGCAGTCCAACCCGTGGTAGCGGGAGATTCTATGAGCAGTTCTTC. Protein sequence: CASSPTRGSGRFYEQFF.

V gene TRBV24-1 combines with J gene TRBJ2-2, with a weak D call TRBD1 (6 bases). Looked up from germline, CDR1 is KGHDR and CDR2 is SFDVKD. CDR3 length: 14 residues. V was pared by 3 bases and J by 6 bases, with 10 bases between. This chain's CDR3 is CATSDIQGPGELFF. CDR3 bases: TGTGCCACCAGTGATATACAGGGACCCGGGGAGCTGTTTTTT.

The J gene is TRBJ2-7, the V gene TRBV27, with 7 bases aligning to TRBD1. Germline lookup yields CDR1 MNHEY and CDR2 SMNVEV (reference sequence). The V segment lost 3 bases and the J segment 0 bases; nucleotides outside the gene matches: 2. The CDR3 runs to 14 residues. CDR3 DNA: TGTGCCAGCAGTTTGACAGGGAGCTCCTACGAGCAGTACTTC. Translating gives CASSLTGSSYEQYF.

By sample share, this clone is medium-sized (0.01 to 0.1%). The chain is built from TRBV21-1 and TRBJ1-5. TRBV21-1 is a documented pseudogene. The CDR3 loop spans 13 amino acids. CDR3 residues: CASTRRDNQPQHF. Written as DNA, the CDR3 is TGTGCCAGCACAAGGAGAGACAATCAGCCCCAGCATTTT.

The chain carries TRBV5-4 and TRBJ1-1, with TRBD1 matching 7 bases. There are 12 residues in the CDR3. With V trimmed by 4 bases and J by 11 bases, 8 bases remained unmatched. The germline gives CDR1 SGHNT, CDR2 YYREEE (reference sequence). CDR3 protein: CASSTRTGRAFF. The CDR3 region has the DNA TGTGCCAGCAGCACCCGGACAGGACGGGCTTTCTTT.

This clone is a singleton in its sample. The chain links TRBV5-1 to TRBJ2-7; 11 bases agree with TRBD1. V was pared by 4 bases and J by 3 bases, with 3 bases of the junction left unmatched. Per germline, CDR1 SGHRS and CDR2 YFSETQ. The CDR3 consists of 14 residues. CDR3 loop: CASSAGQGGYEQYF. In DNA, the CDR3 is TGCGCCAGCAGCGCGGGACAGGGGGGCTACGAGCAGTACTTC.

V gene TRBV19 combines with J gene TRBJ2-4; the D gene is possibly TRBD2 (6 bases). The CDR3 totals 14 residues. The V end lost 5 bases, the J end lost 3 bases, and 11 bases lay between the germline ends. Germline CDR1 LNHDA, CDR2 SQIVND (reference sequence). The CDR3 DNA follows: TGTGCCAGTAGTGACCCGGGGGTCAAAAACATTCAGTACTTC. This encodes CASSDPGVKNIQYF.

The chain combines TRBV4-3 with TRBJ2-2; 7 bases agree with TRBD2. J was trimmed by 5 bases and V by 0 bases; bases with no gene match: 6. The CDR3 is made up of 16 amino acids. Germline CDR1 reads LGHNA; CDR2 reads YSLEER. For the CDR3, the DNA is TGCGCCAGCAGCCAAGATGGCGGGAGACGGACCGGGGAGCTGTTTTTT. Its protein is CASSQDGGRRTGELFF.

Of note for this clone: A junction end diverges from the germline sequence, so it may reflect a read error. Written as DNA, the CDR3 is TGTGTCAGTAGCCCGACAGGAAATAATTCACCCCTCCACTTT. The encoded protein is CVSSPTGNNSPLHF. This chain connects TRBV19 to TRBJ1-6, with D tentatively TRBD1 (6 bases). This CDR3 comprises 14 residues. Germline V lookup: CDR1 LNHDA, CDR2 SQIVND (reference sequence).

This sequence joins TRBV27 and TRBJ2-7, with a tentative D call TRBD1 (5 bases). CDR3 size: 12 residues. Trimming left V 3 bases short and J 6 bases short, with 9 bases between. Per germline, CDR1 MNHEY and CDR2 SMNVEV (reference sequence). The CDR3 nucleotides read TGTGCCAGCAGTTTCGCAGGGTCCGAGCAGTACTTC. This encodes CASSFAGSEQYF.

CDR3 DNA: TGTGCCACCAGTGATAGGCCCCGTGGAGCGGGAGATAGGGAGACCCAGTACTTC. This encodes CATSDRPRGAGDRETQYF. The J gene is TRBJ2-5, the V gene TRBV24-1; 8 bases map to TRBD2. Trimming at V came to 3 bases and at J to 5 bases, leaving 16 bases not matched to a gene. The CDR3 runs 18 residues. Germline V gene data show CDR1 as KGHDR and CDR2 as SFDVKD.

The chain combines TRBV5-1 with TRBJ1-4, with TRBD1 identical over 10 bases. This CDR3 has 14 amino acids. Per germline, CDR1 SGHRS and CDR2 YFSETQ. V trimming: 2 bases; J trimming: 8 bases; junction bases outside the gene matches: 3. CDR3 protein: CASSLGTGDEKLFF. For the CDR3, the DNA is TGCGCCAGCAGCTTAGGGACAGGGGACGAAAAACTGTTTTTT.

This chain uses TRBV19 with TRBJ2-1; TRBD2 agrees at 15 bases. Germline CDR1 reads LNHDA; CDR2 reads SQIVND (reference sequence). V lost 4 bases, J lost 5 bases, and 3 bases stayed unmatched. This CDR3 has 16 residues. CDR3 sequence reads: CASSTGTSGRNNEQFF. In DNA, the CDR3 is TGTGCCAGTAGTACCGGGACTAGCGGGAGGAACAATGAGCAGTTCTTC.

The V gene is TRBV4-1, the J gene TRBJ2-5, with a tentative D call TRBD2 (7 bases). Germline V gene lookup returns CDR1 MGHRA and CDR2 YSYEKL. The CDR3 is 16 amino acids. Trimming left V 4 bases short and J 1 base short, with 16 bases between. The CDR3 sequence is CASSPRGTSAQETQYF. The CDR3 bases are TGCGCCAGCAGCCCCAGGGGAACTAGCGCCCAAGAGACCCAGTACTTC.

The CDR3 spells CASSEIRDRVEDTQYF. CDR3 nucleotide sequence: TGTGCCAGCAGTGAAATCCGGGACAGGGTAGAAGATACGCAGTATTTT. The gene calls are TRBV2 and TRBJ2-3; 9 bases are a match to TRBD1. After removal of 2 bases from V and 5 bases from J, the junction contained 8 bases not matched to a gene. Per germline, CDR1 SNHLY and CDR2 FYNNEI. The CDR3 runs 16 residues.

This chain uses TRBV10-3 with TRBJ1-1, with D maybe TRBD1 (6 bases). The CDR3 contains 12 residues. The ends were cut back, 5 bases at V and 3 bases at J, with 7 bases in the middle. Per germline, CDR1 ENHRY and CDR2 SYGVKD. The CDR3: CAISSGDTEAFF. CDR3 sequence (DNA): TGTGCCATCAGTTCAGGGGACACTGAAGCTTTCTTT.